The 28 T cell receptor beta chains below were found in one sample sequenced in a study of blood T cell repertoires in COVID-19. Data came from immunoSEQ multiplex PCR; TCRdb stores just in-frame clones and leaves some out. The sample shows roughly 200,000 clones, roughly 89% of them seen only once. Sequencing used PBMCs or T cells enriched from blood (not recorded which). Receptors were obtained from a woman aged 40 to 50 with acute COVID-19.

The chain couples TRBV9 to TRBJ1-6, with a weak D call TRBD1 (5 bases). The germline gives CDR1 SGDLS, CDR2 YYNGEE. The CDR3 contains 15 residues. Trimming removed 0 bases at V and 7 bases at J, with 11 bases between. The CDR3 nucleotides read TGTGCCAGCAGCGTAGATTGGGCAGGGAATTCACCCCTCCACTTT. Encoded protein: CASSVDWAGNSPLHF.

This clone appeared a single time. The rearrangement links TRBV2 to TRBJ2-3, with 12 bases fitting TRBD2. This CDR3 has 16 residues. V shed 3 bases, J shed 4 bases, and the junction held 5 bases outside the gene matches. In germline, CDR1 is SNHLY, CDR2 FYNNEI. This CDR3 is CASSDSSGRAADTQYF. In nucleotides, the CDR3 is TGTGCCAGCAGTGACTCTAGCGGGAGGGCCGCAGATACGCAGTATTTT.

The CDR3 bases are TGTGCCAGCAGCCCAGCCCCGCAGGGGAACACCGGGGAGCTGTTTTTT. It codes for CASSPAPQGNTGELFF. The chain couples TRBV5-4 to TRBJ2-2; weak D call: TRBD1 (5 bases). V shed 4 bases and J shed 1 base, with 14 bases lying between them. The CDR3 totals 16 residues. Germline CDR1 and CDR2: SGHNT and YYREEE (reference sequence).

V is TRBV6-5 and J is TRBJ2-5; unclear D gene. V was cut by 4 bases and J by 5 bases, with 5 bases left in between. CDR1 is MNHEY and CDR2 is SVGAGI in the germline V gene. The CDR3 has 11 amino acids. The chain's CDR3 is CASSSSETQYF. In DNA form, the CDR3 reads TGTGCCAGCAGTTCTTCCGAGACCCAGTACTTC.

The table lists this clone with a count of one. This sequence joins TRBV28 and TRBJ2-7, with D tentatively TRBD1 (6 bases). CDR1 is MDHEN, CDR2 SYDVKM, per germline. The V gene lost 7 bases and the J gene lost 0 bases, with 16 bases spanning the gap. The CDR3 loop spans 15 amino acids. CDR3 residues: CASTSRTVYSYEQYF. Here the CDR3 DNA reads TGTGCCAGCACCTCCCGGACAGTCTACTCCTACGAGCAGTACTTC.

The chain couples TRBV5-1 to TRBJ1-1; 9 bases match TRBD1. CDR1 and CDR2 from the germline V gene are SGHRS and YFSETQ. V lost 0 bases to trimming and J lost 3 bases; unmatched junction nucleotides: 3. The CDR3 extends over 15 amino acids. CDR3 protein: CASSLGDRDYTEAFF. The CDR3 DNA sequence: TGCGCCAGCAGCTTGGGGGACAGGGACTACACTGAAGCTTTCTTT.

As DNA, the CDR3 is TGTGCCAGCCAACTGGGGGGGTCTGGAAACACCATATATTTT. Protein sequence: CASQLGGSGNTIYF. The chain employs TRBV19 and TRBJ1-3, with TRBD1 as a possible D gene (5 bases). V was shortened by 9 bases and J by 1 base, with 13 bases between the two germline ends. Germline values: CDR1 LNHDA, CDR2 SQIVND (reference sequence). The CDR3 consists of 14 residues.

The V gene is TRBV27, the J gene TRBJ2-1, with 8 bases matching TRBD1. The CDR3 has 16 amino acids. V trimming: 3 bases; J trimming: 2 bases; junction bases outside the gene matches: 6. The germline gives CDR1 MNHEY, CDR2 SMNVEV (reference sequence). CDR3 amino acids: CASSFWTGSPYNEQFF. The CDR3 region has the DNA TGTGCCAGCAGTTTTTGGACAGGGAGTCCCTACAATGAGCAGTTCTTC.

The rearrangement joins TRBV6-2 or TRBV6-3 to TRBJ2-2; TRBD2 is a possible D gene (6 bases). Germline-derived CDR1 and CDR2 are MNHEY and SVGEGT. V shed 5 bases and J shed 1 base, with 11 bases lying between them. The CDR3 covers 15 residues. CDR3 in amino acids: CASSGTRRNTGELFF. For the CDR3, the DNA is TGTGCCAGCAGTGGGACTCGGCGGAACACCGGGGAGCTGTTTTTT.

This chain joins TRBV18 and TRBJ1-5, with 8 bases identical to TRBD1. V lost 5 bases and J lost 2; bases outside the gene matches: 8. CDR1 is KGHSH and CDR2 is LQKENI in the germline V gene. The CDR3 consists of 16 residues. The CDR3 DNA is TGTGCCAGCTCATCATTACAGGGGGGAGGCAATCAGCCCCAGCATTTT. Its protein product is CASSSLQGGGNQPQHF. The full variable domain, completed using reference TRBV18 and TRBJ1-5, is NAGVMQNPRHLVRRRGQEARLRCSPMKGHSHVYWYRQLPEEGLKFMVYLQKENIIDESGMPKERFSAEFPKEGPSILRIQQVVRGDSAAYFCASSSLQGGGNQPQHFGDGTRLSIL.

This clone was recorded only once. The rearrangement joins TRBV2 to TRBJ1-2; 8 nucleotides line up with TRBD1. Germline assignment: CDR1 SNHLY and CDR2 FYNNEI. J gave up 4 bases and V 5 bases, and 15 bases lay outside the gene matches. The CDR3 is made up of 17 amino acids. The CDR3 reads CASSNMDRAPSFYGYTF. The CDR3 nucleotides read TGTGCCAGCAGTAATATGGACAGGGCTCCCTCTTTCTATGGCTACACCTTC.

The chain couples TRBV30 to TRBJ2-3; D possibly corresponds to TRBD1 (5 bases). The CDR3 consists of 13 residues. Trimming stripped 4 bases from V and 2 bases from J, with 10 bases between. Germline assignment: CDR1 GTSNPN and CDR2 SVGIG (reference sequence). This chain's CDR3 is CAWNQGSTDTQYF. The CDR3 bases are TGTGCCTGGAATCAGGGTTCCACAGATACGCAGTATTTT.

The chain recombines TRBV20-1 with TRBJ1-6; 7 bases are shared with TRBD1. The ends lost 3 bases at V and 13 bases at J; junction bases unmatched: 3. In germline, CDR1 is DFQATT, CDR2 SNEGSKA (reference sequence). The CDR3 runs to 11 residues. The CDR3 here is CSARQGGPLHF. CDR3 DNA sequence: TGCAGTGCTAGGCAGGGGGGCCCCCTCCACTTT.

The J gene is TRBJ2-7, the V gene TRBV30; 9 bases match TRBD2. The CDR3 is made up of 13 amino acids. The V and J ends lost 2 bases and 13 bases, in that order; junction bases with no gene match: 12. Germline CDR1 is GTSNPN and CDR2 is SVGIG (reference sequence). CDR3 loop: CAWSRASGTTFYF. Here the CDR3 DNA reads TGTGCCTGGAGTAGGGCTAGCGGGACGACATTCTACTTC.

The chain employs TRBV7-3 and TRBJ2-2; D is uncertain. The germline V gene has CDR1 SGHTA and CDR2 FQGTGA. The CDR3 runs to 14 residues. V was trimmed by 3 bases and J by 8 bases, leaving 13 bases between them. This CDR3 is CASSFGALKGELFF. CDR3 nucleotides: TGTGCCAGCAGCTTTGGAGCCCTTAAAGGGGAGCTGTTTTTT. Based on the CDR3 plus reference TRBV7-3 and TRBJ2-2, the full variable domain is GAGVSQTPSNKVTEKGKYVELRCDPISGHTALYWYRQSLGQGPEFLIYFQGTGAADDSGLPNDRFFAVRPEGSVSTLKIQRTERGDSAVYLCASSFGALKGELFFGEGSRLTVL.

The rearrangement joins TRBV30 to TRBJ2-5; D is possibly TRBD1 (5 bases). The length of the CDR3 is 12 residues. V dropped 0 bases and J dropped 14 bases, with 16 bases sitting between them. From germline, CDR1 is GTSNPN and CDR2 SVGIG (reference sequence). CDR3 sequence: CAWSVSGRTTYF. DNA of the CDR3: TGTGCCTGGAGTGTATCGGGCAGGACAACCTACTTC.

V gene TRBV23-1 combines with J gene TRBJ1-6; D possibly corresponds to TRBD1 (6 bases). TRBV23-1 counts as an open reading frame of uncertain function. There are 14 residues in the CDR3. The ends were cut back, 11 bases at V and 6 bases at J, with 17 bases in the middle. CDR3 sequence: CAGSYRVGNSPLHF. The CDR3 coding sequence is TGCGCCGGATCTTACAGGGTTGGTAATTCACCCCTCCACTTT.

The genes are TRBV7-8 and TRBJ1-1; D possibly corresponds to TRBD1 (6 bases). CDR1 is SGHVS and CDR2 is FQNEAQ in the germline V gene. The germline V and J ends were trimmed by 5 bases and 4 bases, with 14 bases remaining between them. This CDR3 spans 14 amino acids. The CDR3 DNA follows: TGTGCCAGCAGCCAGAGAACAGGGTCCACTGAAGCTTTCTTT. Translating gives CASSQRTGSTEAFF.

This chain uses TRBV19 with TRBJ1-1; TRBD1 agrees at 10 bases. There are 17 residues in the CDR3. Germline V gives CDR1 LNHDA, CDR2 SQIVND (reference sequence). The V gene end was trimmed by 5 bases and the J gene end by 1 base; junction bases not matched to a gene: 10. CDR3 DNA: TGTGCCAGTAGTTTCGGGACAGGGGCCCCTCAGAACACTGAAGCTTTCTTT. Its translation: CASSFGTGAPQNTEAFF.

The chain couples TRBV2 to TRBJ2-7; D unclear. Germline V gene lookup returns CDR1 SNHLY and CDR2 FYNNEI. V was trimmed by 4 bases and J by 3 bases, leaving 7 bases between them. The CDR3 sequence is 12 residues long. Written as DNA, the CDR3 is TGTGCCAGCAGTGCCCCGGGCTACGAGCAGTACTTC. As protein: CASSAPGYEQYF.

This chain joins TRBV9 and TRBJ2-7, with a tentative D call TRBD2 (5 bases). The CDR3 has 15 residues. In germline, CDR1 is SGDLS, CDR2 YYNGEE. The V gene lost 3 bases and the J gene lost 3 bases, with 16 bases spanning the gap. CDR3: CASSDNWPGDYEQYF. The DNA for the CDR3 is TGTGCCAGCAGCGACAACTGGCCCGGGGACTACGAGCAGTACTTC.

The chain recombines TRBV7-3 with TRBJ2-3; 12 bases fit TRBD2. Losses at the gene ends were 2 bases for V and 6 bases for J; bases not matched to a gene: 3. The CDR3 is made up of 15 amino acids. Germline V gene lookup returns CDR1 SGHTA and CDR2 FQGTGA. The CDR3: CASSLGGLAGDTQYF. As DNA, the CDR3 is TGTGCCAGCAGCTTAGGCGGACTAGCGGGGGATACGCAGTATTTT. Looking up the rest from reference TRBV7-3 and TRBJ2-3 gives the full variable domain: GAGVSQTPSNKVTEKGKYVELRCDPISGHTALYWYRQSLGQGPEFLIYFQGTGAADDSGLPNDRFFAVRPEGSVSTLKIQRTERGDSAVYLCASSLGGLAGDTQYFGPGTRLTVL.

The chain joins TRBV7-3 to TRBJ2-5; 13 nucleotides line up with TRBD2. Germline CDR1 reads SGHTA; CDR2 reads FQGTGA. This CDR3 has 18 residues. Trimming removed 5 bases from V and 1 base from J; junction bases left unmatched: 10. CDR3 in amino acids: CASSPGLAGVGGQETQYF. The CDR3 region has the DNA TGTGCCAGCAGCCCAGGACTAGCGGGGGTTGGGGGCCAAGAGACCCAGTACTTC.

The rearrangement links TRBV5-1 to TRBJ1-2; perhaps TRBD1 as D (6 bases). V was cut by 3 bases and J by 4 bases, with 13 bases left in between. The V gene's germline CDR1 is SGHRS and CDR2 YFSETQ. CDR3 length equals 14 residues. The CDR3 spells CASSSSGAVYGYTF. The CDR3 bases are TGCGCCAGCAGCTCTTCAGGGGCCGTCTATGGCTACACCTTC.

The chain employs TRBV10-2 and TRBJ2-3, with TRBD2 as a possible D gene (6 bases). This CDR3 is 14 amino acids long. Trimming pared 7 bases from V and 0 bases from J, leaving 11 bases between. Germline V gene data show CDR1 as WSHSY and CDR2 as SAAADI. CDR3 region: CASTGLASTDTQYF. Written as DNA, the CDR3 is TGCGCCAGCACCGGGCTAGCGAGCACAGATACGCAGTATTTT.

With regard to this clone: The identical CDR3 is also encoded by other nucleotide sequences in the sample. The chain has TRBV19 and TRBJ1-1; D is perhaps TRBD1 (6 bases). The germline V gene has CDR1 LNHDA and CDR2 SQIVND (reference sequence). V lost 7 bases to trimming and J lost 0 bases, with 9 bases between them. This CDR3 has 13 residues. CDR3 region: CASNTGLNTEAFF. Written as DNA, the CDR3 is TGTGCCAGTAACACAGGGTTGAACACTGAAGCTTTCTTT.

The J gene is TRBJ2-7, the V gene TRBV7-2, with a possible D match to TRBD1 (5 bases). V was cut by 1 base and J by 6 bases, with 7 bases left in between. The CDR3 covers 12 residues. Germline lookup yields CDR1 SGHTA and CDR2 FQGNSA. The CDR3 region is CASSLGTSEQYF. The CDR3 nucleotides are TGTGCCAGCAGCTTAGGGACATCCGAGCAGTACTTC.

CDR3 coding DNA: TGCGCCAGCAGAGGGGGACAGGACCAAGAGACCCAGTACTTC. This translates into CASRGGQDQETQYF. This chain connects TRBV5-1 to TRBJ2-5; 8 bases fit TRBD1. V was pared by 5 bases and J by 0 bases, with 3 bases of the junction left unmatched. The germline V gene has CDR1 SGHRS and CDR2 YFSETQ. The CDR3 length is 14 residues.